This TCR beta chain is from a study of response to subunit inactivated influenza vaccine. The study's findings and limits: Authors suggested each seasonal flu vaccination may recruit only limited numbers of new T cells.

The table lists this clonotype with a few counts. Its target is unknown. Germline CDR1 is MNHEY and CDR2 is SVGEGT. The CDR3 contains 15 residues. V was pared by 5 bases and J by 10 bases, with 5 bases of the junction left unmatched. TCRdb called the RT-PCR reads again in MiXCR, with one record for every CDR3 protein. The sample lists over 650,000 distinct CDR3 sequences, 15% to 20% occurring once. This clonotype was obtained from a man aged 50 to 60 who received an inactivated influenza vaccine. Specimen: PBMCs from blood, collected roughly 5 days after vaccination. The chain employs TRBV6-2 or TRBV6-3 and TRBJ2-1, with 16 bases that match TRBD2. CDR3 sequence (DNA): TGTGCCAGCAGTACCGGGACTAGCGGGGGGGAAGAGCAGTTCTTC. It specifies CASSTGTSGGEEQFF.